This T cell receptor (beta chain) derives from a study of cytomegalovirus exposure and HLA in healthy donors. The CDR3 sequence is 13 residues long. Germline CDR1 reads SGHVS; CDR2 reads FQNEAQ. Vbeta (60) and Jbeta (13) primers were used in the PCR. Profiled with immunoSEQ multiplex PCR; TCRdb holds only in-frame clones, not every one. The sample records over 200,000 clones, over 70% being singletons. This clone has a handful of counts. Mismatch with germline at one junction end may stem from a read error. The origin of this receptor is a woman in her sixties in good health and CMV-seropositive. The sample comprised PBMCs. The chain uses TRBV7-8 and TRBJ2-7; D perhaps matches TRBD1 (5 bases). The DNA for the CDR3 is TGTTCCAGCAACTCAGGGCCGGCCTACGAGCAGTACTTC. Translated: CSSNSGPAYEQYF.